This T cell receptor (beta chain) is from a study of prognosis after radiotherapy for stage I lung cancer. On the study more broadly: Radiotherapy: SBRT, 3 to 5 fractions, biologically effective dose at least 100 Gy. Study results and caveats: Gene usage of TRBV and TRBJ reportedly differed between patients with and without metastases.

As for this clonotype: Its target is not known. An end of the junction differs from the germline gene, which may be a read error.

Multiplex PCR, run in two rounds, amplified TCR beta CDR3 from genomic DNA. The first PCR round targeted every TRBV and TRBJ gene with specific primers. Universal primers went into the second round of PCR. TCRdb ran MiXCR on the multiplex PCR reads and lists one entry per CDR3 protein. The repertoire holds 25,000 to 35,000 distinct CDR3 sequences, with over 40% as singletons. Germline values: CDR1 MNHEY, CDR2 SVGEGT. This CDR3 comprises 14 residues. The V call is TRBV6-2 or TRBV6-3, the J call TRBJ2-2; possible D gene TRBD1, 6 bases. The receptor was isolated from a donor at least 50 years old with non-small cell lung cancer. Sequencing used PBMCs, obtained before or after stereotactic body radiation therapy (not recorded which). This CDR3 is CASKVVRDTVELFF. The CDR3 nucleotides are TGTGCCAGCAAAGTCGTCAGGGACACCGTGGAGCTGTTTTTT.